The present TCR beta chain was sequenced within a study of blood T cell repertoires in COVID-19. In the study overall: Researchers got acute and convalescent COVID-19 samples from the United States, Italy and Spain. PBMCs, B-cell-depleted T cells, or T cells were the source of the cDNA or gDNA that made up the material.

Only a few counts were recorded for this clone. This CDR3 has 13 residues. V lost 5 bases and J lost 3, with 11 bases in between. The germline CDR1 and CDR2 sequences are MNHEY and SVGAGI. Original analysis: How many nucleated cells were present was estimated from reference gene primer amplification. Assay: immunoSEQ multiplex PCR; the TCRdb copy retains only in-frame clones and omits some. The V and J calls and clone size come from that table; D and trimming were worked out from the DNA. The table records fewer than 25,000 clones, roughly 87% of them present only once. The V gene is TRBV6-5, the J gene TRBJ2-7; D gene ambiguous. Sequencing used peripheral blood. This TCR was recovered from a human donor in a cohort sampled during active COVID-19. The donor label of this sample is uncertain. The CDR3, as DNA: TGTGCCAGCAGTCGCGACTCACTCTACGAGCAGTACTTC. Protein product: CASSRDSLYEQYF.